The present TCR beta chain was sequenced within a study of blood T cell repertoires in COVID-19. Study at large: Sites across the United States, Italy and Spain contributed samples from acute and convalescent COVID-19.

Trimming removed 5 bases from V and 3 bases from J; junction bases left unmatched: 8. CDR1 is SGHVS and CDR2 is FNYEAQ in the germline V gene. CDR3 length: 15 residues. The protocol was immunoSEQ multiplex PCR, while the TCRdb copy is restricted to in-frame clones and leaves out a portion. The sample shows 200,000 or so clones, 85% to 90% of them seen only once. Participants had their cohort set by participant-reported clinical history. The V and J genes are TRBV7-6 and TRBJ2-7; TRBD1 matches at 9 bases. The sequencing sample was made of PBMCs or T cells enriched from blood (not recorded which). This TCR was sampled from a woman aged 18 to 35 in a cohort exposed to, infected with or recovered from COVID-19 (not recorded which). The CDR3 loop is CASSLDRGWVYEQYF. In nucleotides, the CDR3 is TGTGCCAGCAGCCTCGACAGGGGGTGGGTCTACGAGCAGTACTTC.